The T cell receptor (beta chain) described here comes from a study of PD-L1 blockade in urothelial cancer. Turning to the study itself: Individuals in the cohort had been given 0 to 3 earlier chemotherapy regimens.

Turning to this clone: Its antigen is undetermined.

Findings and limits, study-wide: A pretreatment blood TCR clonality that fell below the median predicted better progression-free and overall survival.

Time point: pretreatment peripheral blood. Sample numbers ranged from 1 to 8 per patient, encompassing pretreatment and on-treatment collections. Libraries were prepared by immunoSEQ multiplex PCR; TCRdb keeps only in-frame clonotypes and omits some of them. Altogether 50,000 or so clones are present, 70% to 90% being singletons, with the ten largest covering 22%. V was trimmed by 8 bases and J by 3 bases, leaving 16 bases between them. The CDR3 has 15 residues. The germline V gene has CDR1 SGHTA and CDR2 FQGNSA. The sequences come from PBMCs, collected around atezolizumab (anti-PD-L1) treatment. The chain uses TRBV7-2 and TRBJ2-2; D call uncertain. The clonotype was recovered from a man in his fifties or sixties with urothelial cancer. This chain's CDR3 is CASEERFVHTGELFF. CDR3 DNA sequence: TGTGCCAGCGAGGAGCGCTTCGTTCACACCGGGGAGCTGTTTTTT.